These 19 T cell receptor beta chains share one sample of origin, sequenced in a study of T cells in Graves' hyperthyroidism and ophthalmopathy. The CDR3 regions of TCR beta were amplified from RNA transcripts. RT-PCR in the first round (using the HTBI primer set) targeted the TCR CDR3. From the multiplex PCR reads, TCRdb called clonotypes with MiXCR, one entry per CDR3 protein. Of under 350,000 distinct CDR3 sequences detected, roughly an eighth appear once; the ten largest clones hold 6.5% to 10%. Sequencing used blood. The receptors shown here come from a woman between 35 and 50 years old with Graves' hyperthyroidism.

This clonotype occurred many times. The V and J genes are TRBV2 and TRBJ2-7; TRBD2 aligns across 8 bases. Germline trimming cut 7 bases from V and 3 bases from J; bases unmatched to any gene: 11. CDR1 is SNHLY and CDR2 is FYNNEI in the germline V gene. The CDR3 extends over 15 amino acids. The CDR3 nucleotides are TGTGCCAGCAAGAACCTAGCGGGCTCCAGCTACGAGCAGTACTTC. It yields the protein CASKNLAGSSYEQYF.

This clonotype was picked up many times. This chain uses TRBV6-1 with TRBJ2-5, with 14 bases matching TRBD2. With V trimmed by 6 bases and J by 6 bases, 6 bases remained unmatched. The CDR3 consists of 15 residues. Germline V gene lookup returns CDR1 MNHNS and CDR2 SASEGT. The CDR3 region is CASRGLAGEGKTQYF. Here the CDR3 DNA reads TGTGCCAGCAGGGGACTAGCGGGAGAGGGAAAGACCCAGTACTTC.

The chain employs TRBV19 and TRBJ1-5; D gene unclear. CDR1 and CDR2 from the germline V gene are LNHDA and SQIVND (reference sequence). Trimming removed 7 bases at V and 2 bases at J, with 15 bases between. This CDR3 is built from 15 residues. This chain's CDR3 is CASNPTGSGNQPQHF. Here the CDR3 DNA reads TGTGCCAGTAACCCGACGGGTTCTGGCAATCAGCCCCAGCATTTT.

The sample holds a few counts of this clonotype. The chain joins TRBV27 to TRBJ1-6; D remains unclear. Germline CDR1 and CDR2: MNHEY and SMNVEV (reference sequence). V was shortened by 4 bases and J by 8 bases, with 9 bases between the two germline ends. CDR3 length: 13 amino acids. The CDR3 nucleotides read TGTGCCAGCAGTTCGAGGCCATATTCACCCCTCCACTTT. Its translation is CASSSRPYSPLHF.

A few counts support this clonotype. This chain links TRBV18 with TRBJ1-3; D uncertain. Per the germline V gene, CDR1 is KGHSH and CDR2 is LQKENI. The CDR3 length is 15 residues. V shed 3 bases and J shed 0 bases, with 9 bases lying between them. CDR3 sequence: CASSPRVISGNTIYF. The DNA for the CDR3 is TGTGCCAGCTCACCTCGGGTCATCTCTGGAAACACCATATATTTT.

This clonotype was observed many times. V gene TRBV12-3 or TRBV12-4 combines with J gene TRBJ2-2; D is ambiguous. This CDR3 region has 16 residues. V was pared by 5 bases and J by 0 bases, with 13 bases between. CDR3 amino acids: CASSPTGWPNTGELFF. In nucleotides, the CDR3 is TGTGCCAGCAGTCCGACGGGCTGGCCGAACACCGGGGAGCTGTTTTTT.

The chain is built from TRBV6-6 and TRBJ2-1; unclear D gene. The CDR3 sequence is 13 residues long. V shed 0 bases and J shed 7 bases, with 7 bases lying between them. Germline loops: CDR1 MNHNY, CDR2 SVGAGI (reference sequence). The CDR3 loop is CASSYSRMNEQFF. The CDR3 DNA reads as TGTGCCAGCAGTTACTCTAGGATGAATGAGCAGTTCTTC.

The V gene is TRBV7-9, the J gene TRBJ2-1; 8 bases match TRBD2. Germline trimming cut 5 bases from V and 0 bases from J; bases unmatched to any gene: 6. The CDR3 loop spans 16 amino acids. The germline V gene has CDR1 SEHNR and CDR2 FQNEAQ (reference sequence). CDR3 amino acids: CASSPKTSVSYNEQFF. The CDR3 nucleotides are TGTGCCAGCAGCCCTAAGACTAGCGTCTCCTACAATGAGCAGTTCTTC.

At least ten counts were recorded for this clonotype. The genes are TRBV7-8 and TRBJ1-2; tentative D call: TRBD1 (5 bases). The germline V and J ends were trimmed by 2 bases and 6 bases, with 10 bases remaining between them. From germline, CDR1 is SGHVS and CDR2 FQNEAQ. CDR3 length: 13 amino acids. CDR3 in DNA: TGTGCCAGCAGCTTAAGGTGGGGCGATGGCTACACCTTC. Translation: CASSLRWGDGYTF.

This clonotype was recorded at least ten times. V gene TRBV28 combines with J gene TRBJ2-3, with 9 bases identical to TRBD2. Per germline, CDR1 MDHEN and CDR2 SYDVKM. V trimming: 4 bases; J trimming: 7 bases; junction bases outside the gene matches: 12. The CDR3 is 16 residues long. The CDR3 DNA sequence: TGTGCCAGCAGTTCCCCCCGAGGTAGCGGGAGAAATACGCAGTATTTT. It encodes CASSSPRGSGRNTQYF.

This rearrangement joins TRBV20-1 to TRBJ2-1; 14 bases map to TRBD2. The germline gives CDR1 DFQATT, CDR2 SNEGSKA (reference sequence). V shed 4 bases and J 6 bases; nucleotides not matched to a gene: 5. The CDR3 is 15 residues long. The CDR3 region has the DNA TGCAGTGCTATCCCCGGGACTAGCGGGAGCAATGAGCAGTTCTTC. This encodes CSAIPGTSGSNEQFF.

This clonotype turned up a few times. This rearrangement joins TRBV20-1 to TRBJ2-7, with D unresolved. This CDR3 has 13 residues. Trimming shortened V by 1 base and J by 1 base, and 8 bases separated the two germline ends. Germline CDR1 DFQATT, CDR2 SNEGSKA (reference sequence). This CDR3 is CSARGVASYEQYF. For the CDR3, the DNA is TGCAGTGCTAGAGGCGTAGCTTCCTACGAGCAGTACTTC.

The rearrangement uses TRBV5-1 and TRBJ2-7; D may correspond to TRBD1 or TRBD2 (5 bases each). CDR3 length: 13 amino acids. CDR1 and CDR2 (germline): SGHRS, YFSETQ. V lost 0 bases, J lost 5 bases, and 9 bases lay in between. The CDR3 DNA sequence: TGCGCCAGCAGCTTGGCGGGGCAGGACGAGCAGTACTTC. Translation: CASSLAGQDEQYF.

The J gene is TRBJ2-3, the V gene TRBV29-1; D is perhaps TRBD2 (5 bases). This CDR3 region has 12 residues. The germline CDR1 and CDR2 sequences are SQVTM and ANQGSEA. Between the trimmed V and J ends, which lost 6 bases and 4 bases, there was a span of 11 bases. The CDR3 sequence is CSVGWGADTQYF. The CDR3 nucleotides read TGCAGCGTGGGATGGGGAGCAGATACGCAGTATTTT.

In this sample, this clonotype turned up many times. This chain joins TRBV2 and TRBJ1-4, with D tentatively TRBD1 (5 bases). The CDR3 covers 14 residues. The ends were cut back, 4 bases at V and 0 bases at J, with 6 bases in the middle. Per germline, CDR1 SNHLY and CDR2 FYNNEI. The CDR3 nucleotides are TGTGCCAGCAGTGCGGGGGCAACTAATGAAAAACTGTTTTTT. Protein sequence: CASSAGATNEKLFF.

In this sample, this clonotype turned up a few times. The V call is TRBV14, the J call TRBJ1-2, with D uncertain. V shed 0 bases and J shed 8 bases, with 10 bases lying between them. Germline CDR1 is SGHDN and CDR2 is FVKESK. The CDR3 totals 13 residues. CDR3 sequence reads: CASSQDLRGGYTF. In nucleotides, the CDR3 is TGTGCCAGCAGCCAAGATCTACGGGGAGGCTACACCTTC.

This clonotype was counted only a few times. J is TRBJ2-5 and V is TRBV5-1; no clear D. Germline lookup yields CDR1 SGHRS and CDR2 YFSETQ. Between the trimmed V and J ends, which lost 1 base and 5 bases, there was a span of 15 bases. The CDR3 consists of 15 residues. Here the CDR3 reads CASSLLEPYGETQYF. In DNA form, the CDR3 reads TGCGCCAGCAGCTTGTTAGAGCCCTATGGGGAGACCCAGTACTTC.

This clonotype came up many times. The V and J genes are TRBV7-9 and TRBJ1-4; D is perhaps TRBD1 (6 bases). V was clipped by 1 base and J by 7 bases, with 16 bases between them. There are 16 residues in the CDR3. Germline V gene lookup returns CDR1 SEHNR and CDR2 FQNEAQ (reference sequence). The CDR3 spells CASSLDTQGRREKLFF. The DNA for the CDR3 is TGTGCCAGCAGCTTAGACACCCAGGGGAGGCGTGAAAAACTGTTTTTT.

V gene TRBV27 combines with J gene TRBJ2-7; D is unclear. The CDR3 has 14 residues. The V end lost 2 bases, the J end lost 6 bases, and 14 bases lay between the germline ends. Germline V CDR1 and CDR2: MNHEY, SMNVEV (reference sequence). The CDR3 spells CASSLDRVGGEQYF. The CDR3 DNA is TGTGCCAGCAGTTTAGACCGGGTGGGCGGCGAGCAGTACTTC.